These 19 T cell receptor beta chains share one sample of origin, sequenced in a study of graft-versus-host responses after intestinal transplantation. Some clones are missing from TCRdb's copy, which holds only in-frame ones; the method was immunoSEQ multiplex PCR. This table has 25,000 to 30,000 clones, 85% to 95% appearing once. The sequencing here drew on PBMCs, taken 18 days after transplant. The source of these receptors is a human patient who received an intestinal transplant, so some T cells may come from the graft donor.

The V gene is TRBV6-6, the J gene TRBJ1-4; D is unclear. V was trimmed by 8 bases and J by 7 bases, leaving 20 bases between them. The CDR3 has 15 amino acids. CDR1 and CDR2 (germline): MNHNY, SVGAGI (reference sequence). The CDR3 DNA is TGTGCCAGCTTTTTTAGACCGAGCCCCCGTGAAAAACTGTTTTTT. This translates into CASFFRPSPREKLFF.

The V gene is TRBV10-1, the J gene TRBJ1-2; D not certain. Trimming pared 5 bases from V and 0 bases from J, leaving 7 bases between. Germline V gene lookup returns CDR1 WNHNN and CDR2 SYGVQD (reference sequence). The CDR3 is made up of 13 amino acids. The CDR3 DNA follows: TGCGCCAGCAGTACAGAAACTAACTATGGCTACACCTTC. Translation gives CASSTETNYGYTF.

CDR3 in amino acids: CASSLYPNTEAFF. CDR3 in DNA: TGTGCCAGCAGCTTATATCCGAACACTGAAGCTTTCTTT. The V call is TRBV7-2, the J call TRBJ1-1; D is unclear. Deletions cut 2 bases from V and 1 base from J, with 5 bases between. Germline assignment: CDR1 SGHTA and CDR2 FQGNSA. The CDR3 loop spans 13 amino acids.

V gene TRBV10-2 combines with J gene TRBJ2-7; D gene uncertain. V lost 2 bases and J lost 4, with 3 bases in between. The CDR3 extends over 11 amino acids. Per the germline V gene, CDR1 is WSHSY and CDR2 is SAAADI. CDR3 protein: CASSEGYEQYF. The CDR3 DNA reads TGCGCCAGCAGTGAGGGGTACGAGCAGTACTTC.

This clone was recorded once. The V and J genes are TRBV2 and TRBJ1-3; TRBD1 is a possible D gene (6 bases). Germline V gives CDR1 SNHLY, CDR2 FYNNEI. V gave up 6 bases and J gave up 4 bases, with 13 bases separating them. The CDR3 sequence is 14 residues long. CDR3 nucleotides: TGTGCCAGCAGCCGTAGGGGGAACGGAAACACCATATATTTT. It yields the protein CASSRRGNGNTIYF.

This clone appeared once. V gene TRBV19 combines with J gene TRBJ1-4; D is undetermined. CDR3 length: 12 amino acids. Trimming shortened V by 1 base and J by 9 bases, and 6 bases separated the two germline ends. Per the germline V gene, CDR1 is LNHDA and CDR2 is SQIVND (reference sequence). CDR3 loop: CASSIAGKKLFF. CDR3 coding DNA: TGTGCCAGTAGTATAGCTGGTAAAAAACTGTTTTTT.

The V and J genes are TRBV7-9 and TRBJ2-2; D is tentatively TRBD1 or TRBD2 (5 bases each). This CDR3 has 15 residues. The V and J ends lost 5 bases and 0 bases respectively, with 10 bases between them. Germline assignment: CDR1 SEHNR and CDR2 FQNEAQ (reference sequence). CDR3 region: CASSPGSSNTGELFF. CDR3 DNA: TGTGCCAGCAGCCCAGGGAGCTCGAACACCGGGGAGCTGTTTTTT. Based on the CDR3 plus reference TRBV7-9 and TRBJ2-2, the full variable domain is DTGVSQNPRHKITKRGQNVTFRCDPISEHNRLYWYRQTLGQGPEFLTYFQNEAQLEKSRLLSDRFSAERPKGSFSTLEIQRTEQGDSAMYLCASSPGSSNTGELFFGEGSRLTVL.

The chain is built from TRBV4-1 and TRBJ1-2, with a weak D call TRBD1 (5 bases). There are 14 residues in the CDR3. Trimming cost V 2 bases and J 4 bases, with 11 bases left between them. From germline, CDR1 is MGHRA and CDR2 YSYEKL. The CDR3 protein is CASSQLRQSYGYTF. CDR3 bases: TGCGCCAGCAGCCAACTACGACAGAGCTATGGCTACACCTTC.

The V call is TRBV7-9, the J call TRBJ1-2; D possibly corresponds to TRBD1 (6 bases). CDR3 size: 14 residues. Trimming took off 1 base at V and 6 bases at J, with 12 bases between the two ends. The V gene's germline CDR1 is SEHNR and CDR2 FQNEAQ (reference sequence). For the CDR3, the DNA is TGTGCCAGCAGCTTAGTCGTGACAGGAGATGGCTACACCTTC. Translated, it gives CASSLVVTGDGYTF. The full variable domain, with the rest looked up from reference TRBV7-9 and TRBJ1-2, is DTGVSQNPRHKITKRGQNVTFRCDPISEHNRLYWYRQTLGQGPEFLTYFQNEAQLEKSRLLSDRFSAERPKGSFSTLEIQRTEQGDSAMYLCASSLVVTGDGYTFGSGTRLTVV.

This clone was found a few times. The CDR3 nucleotides read TGCGCCAGCAGCCAATCGATGTTGGGTGGCTACACCTTC. Translating gives CASSQSMLGGYTF. J is TRBJ1-2 and V is TRBV4-1; D is unclear. Deletions cut 2 bases from V and 7 bases from J, with 11 bases between. The CDR3 extends over 13 amino acids. Germline V lookup: CDR1 MGHRA, CDR2 YSYEKL.

The rearrangement links TRBV9 to TRBJ2-7; TRBD1 matches 8 bases. CDR1 and CDR2 (germline): SGDLS, YYNGEE. V was clipped by 3 bases and J by 3 bases; unmatched bases: 5. CDR3 size: 14 residues. The CDR3 sequence: CASSAGTGYYEQYF. CDR3 DNA: TGTGCCAGCAGCGCCGGGACAGGCTACTACGAGCAGTACTTC. Full variable domain (remainder filled in from reference TRBV9 and TRBJ2-7): DSGVTQTPKHLITATGQRVTLRCSPRSGDLSVYWYQQSLDQGLQFLIQYYNGEERAKGNILERFSAQQFPDLHSELNLSSLELGDSALYFCASSAGTGYYEQYFGPGTRLTVT.

The chain combines TRBV6-5 with TRBJ2-7; weak D call: TRBD1 (5 bases). The CDR3 has 13 amino acids. Germline V gene data show CDR1 as MNHEY and CDR2 as SVGAGI. Trimming left V 4 bases short and J 1 base short, with 8 bases between. The CDR3 DNA sequence: TGTGCCAGCAGTTCCCCAGGGTCCTACGAGCAGTACTTC. Translation: CASSSPGSYEQYF.

The chain employs TRBV2 and TRBJ2-1; 7 bases are shared with TRBD2. Germline CDR1 reads SNHLY; CDR2 reads FYNNEI. Losses at the gene ends were 7 bases for V and 0 bases for J; bases not matched to a gene: 9. This CDR3 comprises 16 residues. The CDR3 region has the DNA TGTGCCAGCAAAGGAACCGGGGGGTACTCCTACAATGAGCAGTTCTTC. Encoded protein: CASKGTGGYSYNEQFF.

As concerns this clone: Its ends do not fully match the called genes, so a read error is possible. The chain joins TRBV11-2 to TRBJ1-2, with TRBD1 as a possible D gene (6 bases). This CDR3 has 14 residues. CDR1 SGHAT and CDR2 FQNNGV come from the germline V gene. This chain's CDR3 is CASRLGAGDYGYTF. CDR3 nucleotides: TGTGCCAGCAGATTAGGGGCAGGGGACTATGGCTACACCTTC.

The chain uses TRBV5-4 and TRBJ2-1; 9 bases agree with TRBD1. The germline V gene has CDR1 SGHNT and CDR2 YYREEE (reference sequence). The junction had 5 bases not matched to a gene; V was cut back by 3 bases and J by 7 bases. The CDR3 contains 14 residues. CDR3 sequence reads: CASSSGQGQNEQFF. The CDR3 region has the DNA TGTGCCAGCAGCTCGGGACAGGGACAAAATGAGCAGTTCTTC.

This chain connects TRBV5-1 to TRBJ1-4; the D is unclear. V was shortened by 2 bases and J by 7 bases, with 12 bases between the two germline ends. Germline CDR1 and CDR2: SGHRS and YFSETQ. The CDR3 loop spans 14 amino acids. The CDR3 here is CASSFGQSVEKLFF. The CDR3 DNA sequence: TGCGCCAGCAGCTTCGGTCAGTCGGTTGAAAAACTGTTTTTT. The full variable domain, its missing parts supplied by reference TRBV5-1 and TRBJ1-4, is KAGVTQTPRYLIKTRGQQVTLSCSPISGHRSVSWYQQTPGQGLQFLFEYFSETQRNKGNFPGRFSGRQFSNSRSEMNVSTLELGDSALYLCASSFGQSVEKLFFGSGTQLSVL.

The chain recombines TRBV4-1 with TRBJ2-3; D is perhaps TRBD1 or TRBD2 (6 bases each). From germline, CDR1 is MGHRA and CDR2 YSYEKL. The CDR3 spans 18 residues. Trimming pared 0 bases from V and 4 bases from J, leaving 20 bases between. CDR3 amino acids: CASSQEGVGGMVSDTQYF. The CDR3 DNA reads as TGCGCCAGCAGCCAAGAAGGGGTGGGGGGCATGGTTTCAGATACGCAGTATTTT.

The chain carries TRBV4-1 and TRBJ2-7; D possibly corresponds to TRBD2 (5 bases). From germline, CDR1 is MGHRA and CDR2 YSYEKL. V gave up 0 bases and J gave up 0 bases, with 9 bases separating them. The CDR3 totals 15 residues. The DNA of the CDR3 is TGCGCCAGCAGCCAAGAGGACTTTCCCTCCTACGAGCAGTACTTC. Its protein product is CASSQEDFPSYEQYF.

The V call is TRBV9, the J call TRBJ2-5; a possible D gene is TRBD1 (6 bases). Germline V gene data show CDR1 as SGDLS and CDR2 as YYNGEE. Deletions cut 3 bases from V and 2 bases from J, with 17 bases between. The CDR3 has 16 residues. The CDR3 DNA follows: TGTGCCAGCAGCGGCCCCCCGGACAGCCGACAAGAGACCCAGTACTTC. Amino acids: CASSGPPDSRQETQYF.